These T cell receptor beta chains were read from a single sample in a study of OX40 agonist ivuxolimab in advanced cancers. Measured with immunoSEQ multiplex PCR; TCRdb has only the in-frame clones, and not every one. The table has about 79,000 clones, roughly 88% seen once. Sequenced here: CD4+ or CD8+ T cells sorted from blood, sampled in a trial of the OX40 agonist ivuxolimab. Receptor source: an adult with an advanced solid tumor such as melanoma, head and neck, liver or kidney cancer. The CDR3 runs from the conserved cysteine through the conserved F or W. Each record gives: clone size, V gene, D gene, J gene, CDR3 protein, CDR3 DNA. The D gene is left open where the match is weak. Only some rows state a clone size, as once, few, many or a class for expanded clones.

NA	TRBV29-1	NA	TRBJ1-1	CSVAPVGTEAFF	TGCAGCGTCGCTCCTGTGGGAACTGAAGCTTTCTTT
NA	TRBV2	NA	TRBJ2-5	CASSAWGLGETQYF	TGTGCCAGCAGTGCATGGGGTCTCGGGGAGACCCAGTACTTC
NA	TRBV5-1	NA	TRBJ2-3	CASSFRLVPGDTDTQYF	TGCGCCAGCAGCTTTAGACTAGTCCCAGGGGACACAGATACGCAGTATTTT
once	TRBV7-3	TRBD1	TRBJ2-2	CASSNQGAAGELFF	TGTGCCAGCAGCAACCAGGGGGCGGCCGGGGAGCTGTTTTTT
NA	TRBV5-1	NA	TRBJ1-2	CASSLVGRYYTF	TGCGCCAGCAGCTTGGTAGGGAGGTACTACACCTTC
NA	TRBV5-1	TRBD2	TRBJ2-3	CASSSFLAGESDTQYF	TGCGCCAGCAGTTCCTTTCTAGCGGGAGAGTCTGATACGCAGTATTTT
few	TRBV7-9	TRBD1	TRBJ2-5	CASLPGTGFETQYF	TGTGCCAGCCTTCCCGGGACAGGGTTTGAGACCCAGTACTTC
NA	TRBV7-6	NA	TRBJ2-1	CASSLSLGTYNEQFF	TGTGCCAGCAGCCTATCATTAGGAACCTACAATGAGCAGTTCTTC
NA	TRBV5-5	NA	TRBJ2-5	CASSLGQSKETQYF	TGTGCCAGCAGCTTAGGACAGAGCAAAGAGACCCAGTACTTC
NA	TRBV6-5	NA	TRBJ1-5	CASRPGVGQPQHF	TGTGCCAGCAGGCCAGGGGTCGGTCAGCCCCAGCATTTT
NA	TRBV6-6	TRBD1	TRBJ1-4	CASSYEGQTEKLFF	TGTGCCAGCAGTTACGAGGGACAGACAGAAAAACTGTTTTTT
NA	TRBV29-1	TRBD1	TRBJ1-2	CSVGTGGDGYTF	TGCAGCGTCGGGACAGGCGGGGATGGCTACACCTTC
once	TRBV5-6	NA	TRBJ2-5	CASSLKRATPLETQYF	TGTGCCAGCAGCTTGAAACGGGCGACACCGCTGGAGACCCAGTACTTC
NA	TRBV27	NA	TRBJ2-1	CASSLLSAPPDNEQFF	TGTGCCAGCAGTTTATTATCAGCCCCCCCAGACAATGAGCAGTTCTTC
NA	TRBV5-4	NA	TRBJ2-1	CASSTDVGGEQFF	TGTGCCAGCAGCACGGACGTAGGAGGTGAGCAGTTCTTC
NA	TRBV18	NA	TRBJ2-1	CASSRAENEQFF	TGTGCCAGCTCCCGAGCAGAAAATGAGCAGTTCTTC
NA	TRBV10-3	TRBD1	TRBJ1-1	CAISRTGEDTEAFF	TGTGCCATCAGTCGGACAGGGGAGGACACTGAAGCTTTCTTT
NA	TRBV5-5	TRBD1	TRBJ1-2	CASSTGTGYGYTF	TGTGCCAGCAGCACCGGGACAGGGTATGGCTACACCTTC
NA	TRBV6-5	NA	TRBJ1-1	CASNPGGTEAFF	TGTGCCAGCAACCCGGGGGGCACTGAAGCTTTCTTT
few	TRBV5-6	NA	TRBJ1-1	CASSRGRGGRKNTEAFF	TGTGCCAGCAGCCGCGGGAGAGGGGGACGGAAGAACACTGAAGCTTTCTTT
NA	TRBV5-1	TRBD2	TRBJ2-3	CASTLPSVAGADTQYF	TGCGCCAGCACCCTCCCCTCGGTAGCGGGTGCAGATACGCAGTATTTT
NA	TRBV9	NA	TRBJ1-5	CASSVEPGAGPYSNQPQHF	TGTGCCAGCAGCGTAGAACCAGGGGCCGGGCCTTATAGCAATCAGCCCCAGCATTTT
NA	TRBV5-1	TRBD1	TRBJ1-6	CASSSIQGVYNSPLHF	TGCGCCAGCAGCTCGATCCAGGGGGTCTATAATTCACCCCTCCACTTT
NA	TRBV2	NA	TRBJ2-1	CASRPVGASSYNEQFF	TGTGCCAGCAGACCTGTCGGGGCTAGCTCCTACAATGAGCAGTTCTTC
NA	TRBV6-5	TRBD1	TRBJ1-1	CASSWTRTGEAFF	TGTGCCAGCAGTTGGACCCGGACAGGCGAAGCTTTCTTT
NA	TRBV18	NA	TRBJ1-1	CASSPPGSNTEAFF	TGTGCCAGCTCACCACCAGGTTCCAACACTGAAGCTTTCTTT
NA	TRBV30	NA	TRBJ1-4	CAWKRGPSEKLFF	TGTGCCTGGAAAAGGGGCCCTTCTGAAAAACTGTTTTTT